Presented here are 21 T cell receptor beta chains from one specimen sequenced in a study of blood T cell repertoires in COVID-19. Assay: immunoSEQ multiplex PCR; the TCRdb copy retains only in-frame clones and omits some. The profile shows around 200,000 clones, about 85% of them singletons. The sample consisted of peripheral blood. Receptors originate from a woman aged 80 or older with acute or convalescent COVID-19.

The chain employs TRBV6-2 or TRBV6-3 and TRBJ1-2; no definite D call. There are 13 residues in the CDR3. Germline CDR1 is MNHEY and CDR2 is SVGEGT. The V and J ends lost 5 bases and 2 bases respectively, with 9 bases between them. The CDR3 DNA sequence: TGTGCCAGCAGTCAGGACTGGAACTATGGCTACACCTTC. It translates to CASSQDWNYGYTF.

The chain links TRBV6-2 or TRBV6-3 to TRBJ2-7, with 10 bases lining up with TRBD1. Germline values: CDR1 MNHEY, CDR2 SVGEGT. V gave up 2 bases and J gave up 4 bases; unmatched junction bases: 5. The CDR3 loop spans 15 amino acids. The CDR3 nucleotides read TGTGCCAGCAGTTACCCCCGACAGGGGGCGTACGAGCAGTACTTC. Amino acid sequence: CASSYPRQGAYEQYF.

The chain combines TRBV27 with TRBJ2-3; 8 bases map to TRBD2. From germline, CDR1 is MNHEY and CDR2 SMNVEV (reference sequence). Unmatched junction bases numbered 9, after V lost 5 bases and J lost 2 bases. This CDR3 has 16 residues. The CDR3 coding sequence is TGTGCCAGCAGTGCCCTGGCAGCGGGAGCCACAGATACGCAGTATTTT. The encoded protein is CASSALAAGATDTQYF.

The gene calls are TRBV7-6 and TRBJ2-2; TRBD1 agrees at 12 bases. With V trimmed by 3 bases and J by 0 bases, 11 bases remained unmatched. This CDR3 has 20 residues. In germline, CDR1 is SGHVS, CDR2 FNYEAQ. CDR3 sequence: CASSFPLRDRGQANTGELFF. DNA for the CDR3: TGTGCCAGCAGCTTCCCCCTCCGGGACAGGGGGCAAGCGAACACCGGGGAGCTGTTTTTT. Drawing the rest from reference TRBV7-6 and TRBJ2-2, the complete variable domain is GAGVSQSPRYKVTKRGQDVALRCDPISGHVSLYWYRQALGQGPEFLTYFNYEAQQDKSGLPNDRFSAERPEGSISTLTIQRTEQRDSAMYRCASSFPLRDRGQANTGELFFGEGSRLTVL.

This sequence joins TRBV7-2 and TRBJ2-3; D is unclear. V dropped 4 bases and J dropped 2 bases, with 7 bases sitting between them. The germline gives CDR1 SGHTA, CDR2 FQGNSA. This CDR3 has 13 amino acids. Here the CDR3 reads CASSSQYTDTQYF. The CDR3 DNA is TGTGCCAGCAGCTCACAGTACACAGATACGCAGTATTTT. Based on the CDR3 plus reference TRBV7-2 and TRBJ2-3, the full variable domain is GAGVSQSPSNKVTEKGKDVELRCDPISGHTALYWYRQSLGQGLEFLIYFQGNSAPDKSGLPSDRFSAERTGGSVSTLTIQRTQQEDSAVYLCASSSQYTDTQYFGPGTRLTVL.

This sequence joins TRBV2 and TRBJ1-1; weak D call: TRBD1 (6 bases). Trimming left V 8 bases short and J 1 base short, with 8 bases between. CDR3 length equals 12 residues. Germline values: CDR1 SNHLY, CDR2 FYNNEI. CDR3 sequence (DNA): TGTGCCAGCGGCAGGGGGAACACTGAAGCTTTCTTT. Residues: CASGRGNTEAFF.

The sample holds one count of this clone. The gene calls are TRBV5-1 and TRBJ2-2; 10 bases are a match to TRBD2. With V trimmed by 4 bases and J by 3 bases, 6 bases remained unmatched. Germline lookup yields CDR1 SGHRS and CDR2 YFSETQ. This CDR3 has 16 amino acids. This CDR3 is CASSLRTSGDTGELFF. The CDR3 DNA is TGCGCCAGCAGCCTCCGGACTAGCGGAGACACCGGGGAGCTGTTTTTT.

V is TRBV9 and J is TRBJ2-1; 10 bases align to TRBD1. V gave up 0 bases and J gave up 4 bases; unmatched junction bases: 4. This CDR3 spans 16 amino acids. CDR1 SGDLS and CDR2 YYNGEE come from the germline V gene. CDR3 amino acids: CASSVAQGQGYNEQFF. The CDR3 bases are TGTGCCAGCAGCGTAGCCCAGGGACAGGGGTACAATGAGCAGTTCTTC.

The rearrangement uses TRBV3-1 (or the pseudogene TRBV3-2) and TRBJ1-1, with a weak D call TRBD1 (6 bases). The CDR3 is made up of 14 amino acids. Trimming removed 4 bases at V and 4 bases at J, with 13 bases between. Germline values: CDR1 LGHDT, CDR2 YNNKEL (reference sequence). The CDR3 DNA follows: TGTGCCAGCAGCCGCACAGGGTTGAGCACTGAAGCTTTCTTT. This codes for CASSRTGLSTEAFF.

J is TRBJ1-3 and V is TRBV12-3 or TRBV12-4; 8 bases match TRBD1. V was pared by 3 bases and J by 10 bases, with 5 bases of the junction left unmatched. The CDR3 sequence is 13 residues long. The DNA for the CDR3 is TGTGCCAGCAGTTTTGGACAGGGAGTTACCATATATTTT. Protein product: CASSFGQGVTIYF.

The sample holds a few counts of this clone. This chain joins TRBV3-1 (or the pseudogene TRBV3-2) and TRBJ1-5; D perhaps matches TRBD1 (6 bases). This CDR3 has 18 amino acids. V lost 4 bases and J 0 bases, leaving 19 bases between the germline ends. From germline, CDR1 is LGHDT and CDR2 YNNKEL (reference sequence). DNA of the CDR3: TGTGCCAGCAGCCCGGGGGGCGGTGACCTATATAGCAATCAGCCCCAGCATTTT. Translation: CASSPGGGDLYSNQPQHF.

V gene TRBV5-1 combines with J gene TRBJ2-7; D is ambiguous. CDR1 is SGHRS and CDR2 is YFSETQ in the germline V gene. CDR3 length: 13 amino acids. V shed 4 bases and J shed 5 bases, with 13 bases lying between them. The CDR3 bases are TGCGCCAGCAGCGAACGGCAGGTGGACGAGCAGTACTTC. Translating gives CASSERQVDEQYF.

The J gene is TRBJ2-5, the V gene TRBV3-1 (or the pseudogene TRBV3-2); 9 bases fit TRBD2. Germline assignment: CDR1 LGHDT and CDR2 YNNKEL (reference sequence). This CDR3 is 16 amino acids long. V trimming: 4 bases; J trimming: 3 bases; junction bases outside the gene matches: 9. CDR3 amino acids: CASSPRGSGSKETQYF. The CDR3 bases are TGTGCCAGCAGCCCCCGGGGTAGCGGGAGCAAAGAGACCCAGTACTTC.

This clone was seen more than once but under ten times. V is TRBV7-9 and J is TRBJ1-5; unclear D gene. This CDR3 is built from 14 residues. Germline CDR1 is SEHNR and CDR2 is FQNEAQ (reference sequence). V was pared by 1 base and J by 5 bases, with 9 bases between. The CDR3 loop reads CASSLGGADQPQHF. CDR3 bases: TGTGCCAGCAGCTTAGGGGGAGCGGATCAGCCCCAGCATTTT.

This chain joins TRBV30 and TRBJ2-7, with TRBD1 as a possible D gene (5 bases). CDR3 length: 13 amino acids. The ends were cut back, 4 bases at V and 5 bases at J, with 15 bases in the middle. CDR1 is GTSNPN and CDR2 is SVGIG in the germline V gene (reference sequence). CDR3: CAWIRQGRDEQYF. CDR3 DNA sequence: TGTGCCTGGATACGGCAGGGTCGAGACGAGCAGTACTTC.

In its sample, this clone was seen once. This sample also contains other DNA sequences that code for the same CDR3. The chain links TRBV7-9 to TRBJ1-4, with 8 bases lining up with TRBD1. CDR3 length equals 14 residues. Germline V gives CDR1 SEHNR, CDR2 FQNEAQ (reference sequence). Trimming removed 5 bases from V and 7 bases from J; junction bases left unmatched: 6. CDR3 in amino acids: CASSLDRGGEKLFF. The DNA for the CDR3 is TGTGCCAGCAGCCTTGACAGGGGAGGTGAAAAACTGTTTTTT.

The V gene is TRBV7-8, the J gene TRBJ1-2; D gene uncertain. The germline V gene encodes CDR1 SGHVS and CDR2 FQNEAQ. Trimming shortened V by 5 bases and J by 4 bases, and 8 bases separated the two germline ends. This CDR3 has 12 residues. CDR3: CASSPTRYGYTF. The DNA for the CDR3 is TGTGCCAGCAGCCCGACACGCTATGGCTACACCTTC.

This chain joins TRBV5-4 and TRBJ1-4, with a tentative D call TRBD1 (6 bases). Germline V lookup: CDR1 SGHNT, CDR2 YYREEE (reference sequence). The V end lost 4 bases, the J end lost 6 bases, and 16 bases lay between the germline ends. This CDR3 comprises 15 residues. This CDR3 reads CASSPAGGADEKLFF. DNA of the CDR3: TGTGCCAGCAGCCCGGCCGGGGGGGCCGATGAAAAACTGTTTTTT.

The V gene is TRBV5-1, the J gene TRBJ2-3; tentative D call: TRBD2 (5 bases). V was cut by 4 bases and J by 3 bases, with 12 bases left in between. The germline CDR1 and CDR2 sequences are SGHRS and YFSETQ. This CDR3 has 14 residues. In DNA form, the CDR3 reads TGCGCCAGCAGCGGTGGAGGTGGGACAGATACGCAGTATTTT. Protein: CASSGGGGTDTQYF.

The chain carries TRBV19 and TRBJ2-3; 8 positions match TRBD1. V lost 4 bases and J lost 3; bases outside the gene matches: 6. CDR1 LNHDA and CDR2 SQIVND come from the germline V gene (reference sequence). The CDR3 is 15 amino acids. The CDR3 DNA reads as TGTGCCAGTAGTACCAGACAGGGGAGGACAGATACGCAGTATTTT. This gives the protein CASSTRQGRTDTQYF.

The rearrangement uses TRBV5-1 and TRBJ1-1; D ambiguous. CDR1 and CDR2 (germline): SGHRS, YFSETQ. Trimming cost V 2 bases and J 3 bases, with 11 bases left between them. CDR3 size: 14 residues. CDR3: CASSLRSRYTEAFF. CDR3 DNA: TGCGCCAGCAGCTTACGGTCGCGATACACTGAAGCTTTCTTT.